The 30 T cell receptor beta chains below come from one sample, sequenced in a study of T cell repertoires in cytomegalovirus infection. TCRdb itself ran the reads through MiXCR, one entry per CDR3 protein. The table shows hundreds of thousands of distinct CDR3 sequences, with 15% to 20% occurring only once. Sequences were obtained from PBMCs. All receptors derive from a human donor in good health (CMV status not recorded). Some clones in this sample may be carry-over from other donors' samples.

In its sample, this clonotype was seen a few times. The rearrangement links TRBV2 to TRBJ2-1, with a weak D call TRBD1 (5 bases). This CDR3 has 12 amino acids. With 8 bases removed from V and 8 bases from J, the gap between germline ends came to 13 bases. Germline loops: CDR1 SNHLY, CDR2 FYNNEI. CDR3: CASADRGDEQFF. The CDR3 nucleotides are TGTGCCAGCGCCGATAGGGGTGATGAGCAGTTCTTC.

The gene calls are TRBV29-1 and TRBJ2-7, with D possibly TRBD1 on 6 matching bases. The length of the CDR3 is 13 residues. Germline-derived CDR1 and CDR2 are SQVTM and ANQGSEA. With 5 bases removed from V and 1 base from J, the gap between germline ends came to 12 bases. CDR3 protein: CSVRSGASYEQYF. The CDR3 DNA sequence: TGCAGCGTTAGGTCAGGGGCGTCCTACGAGCAGTACTTC.

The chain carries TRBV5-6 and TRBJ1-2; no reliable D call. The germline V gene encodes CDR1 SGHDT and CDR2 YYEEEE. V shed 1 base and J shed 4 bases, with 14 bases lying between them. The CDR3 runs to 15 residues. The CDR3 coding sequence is TGTGCCAGCAGCTTGTGGAGGGCCAATATCTATGGCTACACCTTC. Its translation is CASSLWRANIYGYTF.

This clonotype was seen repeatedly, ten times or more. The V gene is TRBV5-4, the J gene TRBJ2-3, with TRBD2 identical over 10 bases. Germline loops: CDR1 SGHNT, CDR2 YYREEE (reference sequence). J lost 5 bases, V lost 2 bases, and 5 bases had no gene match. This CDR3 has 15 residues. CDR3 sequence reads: CASSFLAGAGDTQYF. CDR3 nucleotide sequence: TGTGCCAGCAGCTTCCTAGCGGGAGCTGGAGATACGCAGTATTTT.

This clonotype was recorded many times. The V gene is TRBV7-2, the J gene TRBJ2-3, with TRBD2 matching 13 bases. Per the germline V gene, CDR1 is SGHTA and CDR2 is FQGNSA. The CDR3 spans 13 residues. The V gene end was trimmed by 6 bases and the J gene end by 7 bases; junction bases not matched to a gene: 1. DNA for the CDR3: TGTGCCAGCAGGACTAGCGGGGGGAATACGCAGTATTTT. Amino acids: CASRTSGGNTQYF.

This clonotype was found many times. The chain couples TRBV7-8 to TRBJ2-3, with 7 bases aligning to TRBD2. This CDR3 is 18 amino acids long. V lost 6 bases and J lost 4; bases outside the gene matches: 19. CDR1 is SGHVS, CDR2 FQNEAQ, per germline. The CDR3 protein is CASRIRPLVAGTSDTQYF. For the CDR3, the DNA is TGTGCCAGCAGAATCCGCCCCCTGGTAGCGGGCACATCAGATACGCAGTATTTT.

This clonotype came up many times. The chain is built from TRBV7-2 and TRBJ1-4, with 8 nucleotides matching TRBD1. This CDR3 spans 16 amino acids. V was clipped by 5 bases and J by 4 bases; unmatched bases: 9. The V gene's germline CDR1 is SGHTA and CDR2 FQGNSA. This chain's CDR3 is CASSRTGTGVNEKLFF. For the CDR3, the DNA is TGTGCCAGCAGCCGGACCGGGACAGGTGTTAATGAAAAACTGTTTTTT.

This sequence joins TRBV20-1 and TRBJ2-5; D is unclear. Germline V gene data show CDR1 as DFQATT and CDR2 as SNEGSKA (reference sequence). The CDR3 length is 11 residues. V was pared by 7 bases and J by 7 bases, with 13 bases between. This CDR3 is CSVNRLGTQYF. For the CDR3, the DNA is TGCAGTGTTAACCGGCTCGGGACCCAGTACTTC.

CDR3: CASSRLAGGIVNEQFF. DNA for the CDR3: TGTGCCAGCAGCCGACTAGCGGGGGGTATAGTAAATGAGCAGTTCTTC. V is TRBV11-3 and J is TRBJ2-1; 13 bases are a match to TRBD2. With V trimmed by 5 bases and J by 7 bases, 8 bases remained unmatched. The germline V gene encodes CDR1 SGHNT and CDR2 YENEEA. The CDR3 is made up of 16 amino acids.

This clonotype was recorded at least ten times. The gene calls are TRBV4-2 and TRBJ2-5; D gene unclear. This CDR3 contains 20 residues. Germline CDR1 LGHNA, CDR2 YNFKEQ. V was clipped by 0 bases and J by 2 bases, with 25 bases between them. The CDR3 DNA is TGTGCCAGCAGCCAAGATACCGGTACGCGTAGACATATGGAACAAGAGACCCAGTACTTC. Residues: CASSQDTGTRRHMEQETQYF.

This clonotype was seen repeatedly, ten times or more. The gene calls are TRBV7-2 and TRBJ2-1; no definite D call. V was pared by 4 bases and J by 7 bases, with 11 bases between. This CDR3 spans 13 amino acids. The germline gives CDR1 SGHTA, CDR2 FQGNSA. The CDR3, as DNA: TGTGCCAGCAGCTCGGATTCATCAAATGAGCAGTTCTTC. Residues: CASSSDSSNEQFF.

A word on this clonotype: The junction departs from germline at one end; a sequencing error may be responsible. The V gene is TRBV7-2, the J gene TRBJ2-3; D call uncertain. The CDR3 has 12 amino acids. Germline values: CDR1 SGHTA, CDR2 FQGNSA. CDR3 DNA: TGTGCCAGCAGCTCATACACAGATATGCAGTATTTT. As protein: CASSSYTDMQYF. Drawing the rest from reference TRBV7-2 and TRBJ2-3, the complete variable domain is GAGVSQSPSNKVTEKGKDVELRCDPISGHTALYWYRQSLGQGLEFLIYFQGNSAPDKSGLPSDRFSAERTGGSVSTLTIQRTQQEDSAVYLCASSSYTDMQYFGPGTRLTVL.

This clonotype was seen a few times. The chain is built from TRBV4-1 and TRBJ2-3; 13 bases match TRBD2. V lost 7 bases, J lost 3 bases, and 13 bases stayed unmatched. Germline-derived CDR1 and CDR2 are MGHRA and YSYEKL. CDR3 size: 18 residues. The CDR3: CASTPTGLAGVGTDTQYF. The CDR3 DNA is TGCGCCAGCACACCCACCGGACTAGCGGGAGTGGGTACAGATACGCAGTATTTT.

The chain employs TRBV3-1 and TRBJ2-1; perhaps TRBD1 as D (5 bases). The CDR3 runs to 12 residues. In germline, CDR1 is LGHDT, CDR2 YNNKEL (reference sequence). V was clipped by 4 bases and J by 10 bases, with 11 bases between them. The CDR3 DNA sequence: TGTGCCAGCAGCCCGTCGGCAGGGGAGCAGTTCTTC. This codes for CASSPSAGEQFF.

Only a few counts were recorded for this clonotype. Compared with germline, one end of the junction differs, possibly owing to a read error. Here the CDR3 DNA reads TGTGCCAGCAGTTATGTGCTAGCGGGAGGGCAATGGAACTTC. Protein sequence: CASSYVLAGGQWNF. The V gene is TRBV6-6, the J gene TRBJ2-4, with 12 bases identical to TRBD2. The CDR3 loop spans 14 amino acids. Germline V lookup: CDR1 MNHNY, CDR2 SVGAGI (reference sequence).

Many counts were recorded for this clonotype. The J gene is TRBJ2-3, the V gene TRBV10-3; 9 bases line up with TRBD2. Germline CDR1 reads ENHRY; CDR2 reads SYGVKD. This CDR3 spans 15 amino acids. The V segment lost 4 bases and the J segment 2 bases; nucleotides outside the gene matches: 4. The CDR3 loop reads CAISAAGGPTDTQYF. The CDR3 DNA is TGTGCCATCAGTGCAGCGGGGGGCCCCACAGATACGCAGTATTTT.

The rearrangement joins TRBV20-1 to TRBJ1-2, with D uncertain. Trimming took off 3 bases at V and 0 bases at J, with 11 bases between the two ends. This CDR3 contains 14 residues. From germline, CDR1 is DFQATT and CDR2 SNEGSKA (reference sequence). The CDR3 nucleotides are TGCAGTGCTAGCCAGCGACTGGCTAACTATGGCTACACCTTC. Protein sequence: CSASQRLANYGYTF.

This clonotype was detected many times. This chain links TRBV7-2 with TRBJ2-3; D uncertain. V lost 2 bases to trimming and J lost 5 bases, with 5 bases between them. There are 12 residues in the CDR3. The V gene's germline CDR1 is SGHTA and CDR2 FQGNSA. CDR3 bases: TGTGCCAGCAGCTTACGAGTAGATACGCAGTATTTT. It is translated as CASSLRVDTQYF.

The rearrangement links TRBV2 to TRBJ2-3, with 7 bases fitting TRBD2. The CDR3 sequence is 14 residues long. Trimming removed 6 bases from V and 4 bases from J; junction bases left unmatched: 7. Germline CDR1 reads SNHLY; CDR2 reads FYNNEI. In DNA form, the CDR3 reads TGTGCCAGCAGGAGAGGACTAGGGGCAGATACGCAGTATTTT. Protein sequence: CASRRGLGADTQYF.

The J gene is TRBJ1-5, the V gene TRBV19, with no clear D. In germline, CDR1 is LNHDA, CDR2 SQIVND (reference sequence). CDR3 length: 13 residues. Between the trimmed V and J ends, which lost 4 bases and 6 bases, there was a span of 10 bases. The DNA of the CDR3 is TGTGCCAGTAGTACCTCAGCGGGTCAGCCCCAGCATTTT. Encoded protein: CASSTSAGQPQHF.

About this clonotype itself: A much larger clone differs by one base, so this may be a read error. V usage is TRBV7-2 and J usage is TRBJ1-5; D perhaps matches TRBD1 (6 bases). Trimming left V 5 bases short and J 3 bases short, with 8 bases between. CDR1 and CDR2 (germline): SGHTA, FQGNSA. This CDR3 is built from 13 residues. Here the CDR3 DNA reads TGTGCCAGCAGCCGGGACAACAATCAGCCCCAGCATTTT. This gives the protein CASSRDNNQPQHF.

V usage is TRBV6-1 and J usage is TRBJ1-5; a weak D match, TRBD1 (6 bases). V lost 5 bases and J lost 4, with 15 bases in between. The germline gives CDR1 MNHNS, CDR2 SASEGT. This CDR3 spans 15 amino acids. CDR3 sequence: CASSLLFGQNQPQHF. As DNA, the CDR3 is TGTGCCAGCAGTCTCCTCTTTGGACAGAATCAGCCCCAGCATTTT.

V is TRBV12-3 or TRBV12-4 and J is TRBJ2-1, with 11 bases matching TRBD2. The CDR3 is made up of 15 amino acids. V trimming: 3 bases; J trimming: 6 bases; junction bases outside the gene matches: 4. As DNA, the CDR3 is TGTGCCAGCAGTTTCACTAGCGGGAGTGTCAATGAGCAGTTCTTC. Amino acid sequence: CASSFTSGSVNEQFF.

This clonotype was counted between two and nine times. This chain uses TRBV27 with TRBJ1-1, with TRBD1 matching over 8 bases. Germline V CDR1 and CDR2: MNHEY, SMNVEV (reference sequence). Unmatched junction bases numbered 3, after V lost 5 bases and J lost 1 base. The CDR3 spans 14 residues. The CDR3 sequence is CASSGGTGNTEAFF. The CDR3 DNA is TGTGCCAGCAGTGGGGGGACAGGGAACACTGAAGCTTTCTTT.

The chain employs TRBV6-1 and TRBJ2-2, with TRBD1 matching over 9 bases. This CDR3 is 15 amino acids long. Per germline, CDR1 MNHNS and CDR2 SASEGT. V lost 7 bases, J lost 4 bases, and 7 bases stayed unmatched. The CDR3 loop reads CASNTGGGGTGELFF. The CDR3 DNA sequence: TGTGCCAGCAATACAGGGGGCGGTGGCACCGGGGAGCTGTTTTTT.

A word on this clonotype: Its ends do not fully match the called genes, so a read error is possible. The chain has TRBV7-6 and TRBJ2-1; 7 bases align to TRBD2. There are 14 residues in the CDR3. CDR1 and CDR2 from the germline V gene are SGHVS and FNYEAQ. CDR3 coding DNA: TGTGCCAGCAGCCCAATCCTCCGGGACTATGAGAAGTTCTTC. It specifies CASSPILRDYEKFF.

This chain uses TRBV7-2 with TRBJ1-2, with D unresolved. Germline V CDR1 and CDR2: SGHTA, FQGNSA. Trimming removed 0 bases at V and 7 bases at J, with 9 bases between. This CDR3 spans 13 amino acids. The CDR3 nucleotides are TGTGCCAGCAGCTTAGCAAGGGAACGTGGCTACACCTTC. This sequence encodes CASSLARERGYTF.

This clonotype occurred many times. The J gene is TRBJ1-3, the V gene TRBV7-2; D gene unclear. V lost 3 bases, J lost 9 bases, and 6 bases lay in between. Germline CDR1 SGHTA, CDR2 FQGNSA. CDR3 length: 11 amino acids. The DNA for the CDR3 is TGTGCCAGCAGCTTCTACGGCACCATATATTTT. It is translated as CASSFYGTIYF.

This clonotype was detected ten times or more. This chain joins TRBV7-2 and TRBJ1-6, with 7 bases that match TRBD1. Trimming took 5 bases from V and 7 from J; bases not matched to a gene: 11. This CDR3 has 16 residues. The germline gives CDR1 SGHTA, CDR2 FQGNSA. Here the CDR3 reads CASSLRIGGENSPLHF. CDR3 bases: TGTGCCAGCAGCCTTCGTATAGGGGGCGAAAATTCACCCCTCCACTTT.

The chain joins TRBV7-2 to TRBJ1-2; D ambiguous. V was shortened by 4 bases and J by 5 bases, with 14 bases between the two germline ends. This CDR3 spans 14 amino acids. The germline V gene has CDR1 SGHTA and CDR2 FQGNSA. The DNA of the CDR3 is TGTGCCAGCAGCTCGTCCCCCGGGTGGTATGGCTACACCTTC. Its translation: CASSSSPGWYGYTF.